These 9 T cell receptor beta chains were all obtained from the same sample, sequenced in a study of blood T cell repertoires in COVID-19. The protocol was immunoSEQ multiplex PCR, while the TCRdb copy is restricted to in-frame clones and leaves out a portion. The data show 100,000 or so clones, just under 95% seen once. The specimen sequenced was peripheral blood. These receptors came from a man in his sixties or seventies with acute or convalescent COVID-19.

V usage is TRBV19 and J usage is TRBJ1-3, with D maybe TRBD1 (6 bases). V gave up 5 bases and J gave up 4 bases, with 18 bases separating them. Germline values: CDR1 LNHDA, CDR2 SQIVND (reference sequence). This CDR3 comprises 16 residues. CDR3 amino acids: CASSVSGGAPGNTIYF. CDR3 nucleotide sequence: TGTGCCAGTAGTGTGTCGGGGGGGGCGCCGGGAAACACCATATATTTT.

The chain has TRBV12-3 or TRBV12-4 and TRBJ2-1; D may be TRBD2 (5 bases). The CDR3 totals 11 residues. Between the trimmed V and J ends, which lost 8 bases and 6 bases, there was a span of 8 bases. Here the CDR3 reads CASGGGNEQFF. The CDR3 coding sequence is TGTGCCAGCGGAGGAGGCAATGAGCAGTTCTTC.

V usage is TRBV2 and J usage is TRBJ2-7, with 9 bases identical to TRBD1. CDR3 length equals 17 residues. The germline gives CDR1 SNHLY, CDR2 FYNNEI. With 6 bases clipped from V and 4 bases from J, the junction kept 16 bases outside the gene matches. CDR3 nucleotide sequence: TGTGCCAGCAGAGTGGGGAGAGGGGACAGGGAAGGGTACGAGCAGTACTTC. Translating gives CASRVGRGDREGYEQYF.

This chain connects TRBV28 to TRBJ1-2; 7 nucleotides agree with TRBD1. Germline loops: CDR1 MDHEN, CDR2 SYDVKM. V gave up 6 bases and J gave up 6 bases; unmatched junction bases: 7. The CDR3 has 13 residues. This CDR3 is CASSSGQVHGYTF. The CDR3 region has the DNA TGTGCCAGCAGCTCAGGACAGGTACATGGCTACACCTTC.

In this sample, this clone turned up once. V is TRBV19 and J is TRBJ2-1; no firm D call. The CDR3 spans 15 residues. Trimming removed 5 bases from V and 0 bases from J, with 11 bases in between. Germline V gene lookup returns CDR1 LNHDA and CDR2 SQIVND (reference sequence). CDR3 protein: CASSAWWSSYNEQFF. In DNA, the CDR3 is TGTGCCAGTAGTGCCTGGTGGAGCTCCTACAATGAGCAGTTCTTC.

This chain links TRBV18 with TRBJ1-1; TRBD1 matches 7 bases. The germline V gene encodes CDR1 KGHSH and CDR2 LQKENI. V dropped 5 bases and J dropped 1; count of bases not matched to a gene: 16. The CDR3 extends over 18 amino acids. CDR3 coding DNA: TGTGCCAGCTCATACCGTTACGGGCCCGGGACAGCGAACACTGAAGCTTTCTTT. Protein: CASSYRYGPGTANTEAFF.

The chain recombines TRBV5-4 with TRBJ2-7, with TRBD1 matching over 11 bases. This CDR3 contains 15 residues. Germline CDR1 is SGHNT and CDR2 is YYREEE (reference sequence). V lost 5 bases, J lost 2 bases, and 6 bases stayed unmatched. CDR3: CASSLPGQGAYEQYF. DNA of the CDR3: TGTGCCAGCAGTTTACCGGGACAGGGGGCCTACGAGCAGTACTTC.

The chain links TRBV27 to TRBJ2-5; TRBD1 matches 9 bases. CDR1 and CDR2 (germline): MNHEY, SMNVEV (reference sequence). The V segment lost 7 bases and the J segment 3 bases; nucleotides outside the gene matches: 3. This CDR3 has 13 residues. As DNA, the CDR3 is TGTGCCAGCATTTGGGACAGGGAAGAGACCCAGTACTTC. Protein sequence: CASIWDREETQYF.

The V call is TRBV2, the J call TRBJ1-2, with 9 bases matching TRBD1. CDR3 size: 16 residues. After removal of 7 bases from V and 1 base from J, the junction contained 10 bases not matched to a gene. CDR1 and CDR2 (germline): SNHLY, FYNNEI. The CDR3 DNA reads TGTGCCAGCAAGGTGGGACAGGGCCAGGATAACTATGGCTACACCTTC. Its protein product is CASKVGQGQDNYGYTF.